Listed below are T cell receptor beta chains from one sample, sequenced in a study of T cell repertoires in cytomegalovirus infection. Each CDR3 protein gets one entry after TCRdb re-called the reads with MiXCR. Among some 700,000 distinct CDR3 sequences listed, about 40% were seen once. Sequenced material: PBMCs. Source of these receptors: a human donor in good health (CMV status not recorded). Some clones in this sample may be carry-over from other donors' samples. CDR3s leave out the opening cysteine and the closing phenylalanine or tryptophan. The order of the fields is J gene, V gene, CDR3 protein.

>TRBJ1-2|TRBV18
ASSPGQTGHGYT
>TRBJ2-7|TRBV30
AWSVPYGREKYEQY
>TRBJ2-1|TRBV6-1
ASKQNYNEQF
>TRBJ2-7|TRBV5-1
ASRQGLGQTYEQY
>TRBJ1-1|TRBV9
ASSVRAGSGHTEAF
>TRBJ1-5|TRBV15
ATSAGTLSNQPQH
>TRBJ2-2|TRBV9
ASSLTTGYNTGELF
>TRBJ2-7|TRBV7-2
ASSFLLRTASQY
>TRBJ1-1|TRBV29-1
SADKQNTEAF
>TRBJ2-1|TRBV10-3
AIRASGSNEQF
>TRBJ2-1|TRBV19
ASRGDRDPNNEQF
>TRBJ1-1|TRBV6-1
ASTYGEGDTEAF
>TRBJ1-4|TRBV7-6
ASSLADTFNEKLF
>TRBJ1-5|TRBV5-8
ASTPGQNNQPQH
>TRBJ2-1|TRBV6-6
ASSQTSVEQF
>TRBJ2-7|TRBV19
ASSIMTGNEQY
>TRBJ2-7|TRBV7-2
ASSYIGQGGTEQY
>TRBJ2-2|TRBV5-1
ASSWGGANANTGELF
>TRBJ2-7|TRBV7-6
ASSQGQGGFYEQY
>TRBJ1-1|TRBV7-8
ASSLRIGRGFTEAF
>TRBJ1-1|TRBV5-4
ASSKGGTGGNTEAF
>TRBJ1-3|TRBV20-1
SAYGTGLGNTIY
>TRBJ1-1|TRBV28
ASRAGGVRAF
>TRBJ2-2|TRBV10-3
AITRGQGDTGELF
>TRBJ2-7|TRBV4-1
ASSQTGTGYPYEQY
>TRBJ1-3|TRBV27
ASSWTSGNTIY
>TRBJ1-1|TRBV7-9
ASQVVTLNTEAF
>TRBJ2-7|TRBV10-3
AIRDGQGLVEKY
>TRBJ1-2|TRBV7-8
SSSFPGKGLTNYGYT
>TRBJ1-2|TRBV4-1
VGSDGDSDCYT
>TRBJ2-1|TRBV14
ASSQKRRLAVNEQF
>TRBJ1-1|TRBV5-1
ASTRQGIQNTEAF
>TRBJ1-5|TRBV19
ASSIEVTWDNQPQH
>TRBJ2-4|TRBV5-3
ASSPRLAGGLVENIQY
>TRBJ2-1|TRBV6-2/TRBV6-3
ASCGLAGMSSYNEQF
>TRBJ1-6|TRBV25-1
ASSRGGVRSYNSPLH
>TRBJ2-1|TRBV28
ASSPDGLRYNEQF
>TRBJ2-6|TRBV20-1
SATPTSGADSGANVLT
>TRBJ2-6|TRBV10-3
AISERVPLSGANVLT
>TRBJ1-4|TRBV15
ATTEGRKANETLF
>TRBJ2-5|TRBV7-9
ASSPSLTSGIQETQY
>TRBJ1-4|TRBV7-4
ASSLYGTGGSNEKLF
>TRBJ2-6|TRBV19
ASAGAGANVLT
>TRBJ2-7|TRBV6-5
ASTITLTGRGGPYEQY
>TRBJ1-6|TRBV6-5
ARSTDESSYNSPLH
>TRBJ1-1|TRBV12-3/TRBV12-4
ASSLMSGRTEAF
>TRBJ2-3|TRBV9
ASSGLAGGNTDTQY
>TRBJ1-6|TRBV27
ASGNLEGGGSSPLH
>TRBJ1-2|TRBV20-1
SAVGTADNYGYT
>TRBJ2-7|TRBV6-5
ASRFGYEQY
>TRBJ2-1|TRBV7-3
ASTPRAAFDEHF
>TRBJ1-5|TRBV25-1
ASRNSGANQPQH
>TRBJ2-5|TRBV5-1
ASSRTSERGTQY
>TRBJ2-2|TRBV29-1
SVETGRNTGELF
>TRBJ1-5|TRBV28
ASSLYGVSTQH
>TRBJ2-3|TRBV7-9
ASSRNVGTSLVPDTQY